Described below is a single T cell receptor beta chain sequence and its context. Data came from immunoSEQ multiplex PCR; TCRdb stores just in-frame clones and leaves some out. The sample comprises 250,000 to 300,000 clones, more than 70% of which are singletons, and approximately 2% rests with the top ten. This sample is drawn from a study of blood T cell repertoires in COVID-19. The receptor was isolated from a woman between 55 and 75 years old in a cohort exposed to, infected with or recovered from COVID-19 (not recorded which). Sequencing was carried out using PBMCs or T cells enriched from blood (not recorded which).

CDR3 nucleotide sequence: TGTGCCAGCAGTTGGCGCGGGAAATACGAGCAGTACTTC. Protein: CASSWRGKYEQYF. J is TRBJ2-7 and V is TRBV27, with D tentatively TRBD2 (6 bases). V lost 4 bases and J 4 bases, leaving 11 bases between the germline ends. Germline V gene lookup returns CDR1 MNHEY and CDR2 SMNVEV (reference sequence). The length of the CDR3 is 13 residues.